This TCR beta chain was obtained from a study of PD-L1 blockade in urothelial cancer. Study-level background: Patients with male sex and bladder-origin urothelial cancer accounted for about nine tenths of the roughly 29 enrolled.

TCRdb keeps only in-frame clones here, not all; method: immunoSEQ multiplex PCR. The top ten clones hold about 5.1% of a sample with tens of thousands of clones, around four fifths of them seen once. V was pared by 6 bases and J by 2 bases, with 6 bases of the junction left unmatched. This CDR3 region has 15 residues. CDR1 SGHDN and CDR2 FVKESK come from the germline V gene. V and J are TRBV14 and TRBJ1-2; 10 nucleotides match TRBD1. The source material was PBMCs, sampled around atezolizumab (anti-PD-L1) treatment. This sequence was found in a man between 65 and 85 years old with urothelial cancer. The CDR3 DNA reads as TGTGCCAGCAGGCTGACAGGGGGCGCGAACTATGGCTACACCTTC. Translating it yields CASRLTGGANYGYTF.